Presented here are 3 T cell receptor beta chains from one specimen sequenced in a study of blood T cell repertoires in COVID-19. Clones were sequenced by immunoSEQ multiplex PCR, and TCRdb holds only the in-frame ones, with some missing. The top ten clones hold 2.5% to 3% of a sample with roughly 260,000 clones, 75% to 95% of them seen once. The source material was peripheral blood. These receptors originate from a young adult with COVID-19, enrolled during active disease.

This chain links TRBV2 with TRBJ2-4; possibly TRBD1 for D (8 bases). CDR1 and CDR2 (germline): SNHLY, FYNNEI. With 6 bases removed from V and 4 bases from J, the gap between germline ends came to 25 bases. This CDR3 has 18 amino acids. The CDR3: CASSRDRTLERGKNIQYF. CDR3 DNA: TGTGCCAGCAGCCGGGACAGGACACTGGAGCGGGGAAAAAACATTCAGTACTTC.

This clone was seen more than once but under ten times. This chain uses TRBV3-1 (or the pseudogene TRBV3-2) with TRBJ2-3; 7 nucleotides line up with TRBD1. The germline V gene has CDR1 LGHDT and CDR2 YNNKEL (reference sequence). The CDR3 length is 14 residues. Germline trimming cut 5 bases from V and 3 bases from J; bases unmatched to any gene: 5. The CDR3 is CASSSTGWTDTQYF. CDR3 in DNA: TGTGCCAGCAGCTCGACAGGGTGGACAGATACGCAGTATTTT.

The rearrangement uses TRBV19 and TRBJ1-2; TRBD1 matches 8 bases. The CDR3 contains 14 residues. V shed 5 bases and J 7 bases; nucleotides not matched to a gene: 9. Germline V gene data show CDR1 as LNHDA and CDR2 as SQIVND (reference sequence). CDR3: CASSVGQGASGYTF. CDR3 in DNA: TGTGCCAGTAGTGTCGGACAGGGAGCGAGTGGCTACACCTTC.